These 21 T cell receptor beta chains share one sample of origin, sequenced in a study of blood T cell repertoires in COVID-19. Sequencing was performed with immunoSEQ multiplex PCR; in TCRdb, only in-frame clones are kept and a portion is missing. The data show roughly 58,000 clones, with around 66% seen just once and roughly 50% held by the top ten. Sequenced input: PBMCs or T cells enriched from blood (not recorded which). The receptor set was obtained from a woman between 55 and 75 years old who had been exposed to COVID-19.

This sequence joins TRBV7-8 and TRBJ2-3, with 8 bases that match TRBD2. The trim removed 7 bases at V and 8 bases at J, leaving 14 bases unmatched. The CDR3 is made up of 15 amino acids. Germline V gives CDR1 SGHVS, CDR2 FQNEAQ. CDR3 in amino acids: CASTPLLREGGTQYF. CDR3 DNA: TGTGCCAGCACCCCCCTTTTACGGGAGGGGGGTACGCAGTATTTT.

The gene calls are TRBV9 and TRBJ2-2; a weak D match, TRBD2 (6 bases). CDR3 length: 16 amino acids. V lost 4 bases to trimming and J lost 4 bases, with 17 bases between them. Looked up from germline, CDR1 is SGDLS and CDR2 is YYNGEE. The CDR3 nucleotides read TGTGCCAGCAGCCCTCCCTCCGGCGGGGCCACCGGGGAGCTGTTTTTT. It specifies CASSPPSGGATGELFF.

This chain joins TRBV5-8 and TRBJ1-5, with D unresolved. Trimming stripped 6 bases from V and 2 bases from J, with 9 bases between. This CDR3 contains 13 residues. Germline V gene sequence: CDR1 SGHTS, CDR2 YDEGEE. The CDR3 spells CASINEGNQPQHF. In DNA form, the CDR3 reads TGTGCCAGCATTAACGAGGGCAATCAGCCCCAGCATTTT.

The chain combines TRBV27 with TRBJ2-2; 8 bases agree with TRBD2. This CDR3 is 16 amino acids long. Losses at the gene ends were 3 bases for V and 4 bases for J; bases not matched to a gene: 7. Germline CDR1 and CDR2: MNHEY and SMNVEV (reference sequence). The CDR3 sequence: CASSLEGGGTTGELFF. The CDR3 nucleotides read TGTGCCAGCAGTTTGGAGGGCGGGGGGACCACCGGGGAGCTGTTTTTT.

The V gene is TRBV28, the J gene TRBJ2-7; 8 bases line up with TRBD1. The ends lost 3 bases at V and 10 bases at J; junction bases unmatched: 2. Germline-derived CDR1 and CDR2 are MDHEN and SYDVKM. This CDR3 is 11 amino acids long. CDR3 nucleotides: TGTGCCAGCAGTTTGGACAGGGACCAGTACTTC. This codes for CASSLDRDQYF.

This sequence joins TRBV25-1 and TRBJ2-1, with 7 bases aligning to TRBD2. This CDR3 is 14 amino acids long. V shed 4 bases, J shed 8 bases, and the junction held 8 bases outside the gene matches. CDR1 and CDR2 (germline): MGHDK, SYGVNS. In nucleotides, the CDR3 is TGTGCCAGCAGTGTACTAGCGCCTGTCGATGAGCAGTTCTTC. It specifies CASSVLAPVDEQFF.

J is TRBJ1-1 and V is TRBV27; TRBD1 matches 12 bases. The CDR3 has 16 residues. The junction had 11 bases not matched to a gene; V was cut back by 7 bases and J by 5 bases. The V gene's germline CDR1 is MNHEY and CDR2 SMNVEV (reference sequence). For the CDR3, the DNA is TGTGCCAGCATAAGGGGACAGGGGGCAAAGAGAACTGAAGCTTTCTTT. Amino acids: CASIRGQGAKRTEAFF.

The DNA of the CDR3 is TGTGCCAGCAGCCCGGGACTATCCCTGAGCACAGATACGCAGTATTTT. As protein: CASSPGLSLSTDTQYF. The V and J genes are TRBV9 and TRBJ2-3; 7 bases fit TRBD2. With 4 bases clipped from V and 0 bases from J, the junction kept 8 bases outside the gene matches. In germline, CDR1 is SGDLS, CDR2 YYNGEE. CDR3 length: 16 amino acids. The whole variable domain, remainder taken from reference TRBV9 and TRBJ2-3, is DSGVTQTPKHLITATGQRVTLRCSPRSGDLSVYWYQQSLDQGLQFLIQYYNGEERAKGNILERFSAQQFPDLHSELNLSSLELGDSALYFCASSPGLSLSTDTQYFGPGTRLTVL.

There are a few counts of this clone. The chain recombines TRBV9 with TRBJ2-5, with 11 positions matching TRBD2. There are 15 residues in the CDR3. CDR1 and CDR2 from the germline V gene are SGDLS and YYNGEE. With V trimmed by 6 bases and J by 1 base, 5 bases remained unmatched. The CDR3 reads CASTSSGGPQETQYF. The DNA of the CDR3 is TGTGCCAGCACCTCTAGCGGGGGGCCCCAAGAGACCCAGTACTTC. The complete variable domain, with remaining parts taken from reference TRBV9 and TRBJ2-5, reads DSGVTQTPKHLITATGQRVTLRCSPRSGDLSVYWYQQSLDQGLQFLIQYYNGEERAKGNILERFSAQQFPDLHSELNLSSLELGDSALYFCASTSSGGPQETQYFGPGTRLLVL.

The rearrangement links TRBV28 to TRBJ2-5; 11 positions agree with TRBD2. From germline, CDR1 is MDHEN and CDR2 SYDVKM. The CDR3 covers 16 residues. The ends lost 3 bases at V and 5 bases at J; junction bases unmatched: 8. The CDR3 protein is CASSLIGSGRGETQYF. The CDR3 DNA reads TGTGCCAGCAGTTTGATTGGTAGCGGGAGGGGGGAGACCCAGTACTTC.

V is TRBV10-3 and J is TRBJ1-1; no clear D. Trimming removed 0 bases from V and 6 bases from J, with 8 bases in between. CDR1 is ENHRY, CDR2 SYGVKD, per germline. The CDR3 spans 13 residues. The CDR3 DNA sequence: TGTGCCATCAGTGAGTCCGGGGAAGCTGAAGCTTTCTTT. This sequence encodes CAISESGEAEAFF.

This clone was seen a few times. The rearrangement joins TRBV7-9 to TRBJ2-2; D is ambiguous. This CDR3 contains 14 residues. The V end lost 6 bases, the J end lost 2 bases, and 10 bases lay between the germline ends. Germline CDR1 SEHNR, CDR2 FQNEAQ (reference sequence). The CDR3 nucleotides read TGTGCCAGCAGGACGACAAGCAACACCGGGGAGCTGTTTTTT. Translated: CASRTTSNTGELFF.

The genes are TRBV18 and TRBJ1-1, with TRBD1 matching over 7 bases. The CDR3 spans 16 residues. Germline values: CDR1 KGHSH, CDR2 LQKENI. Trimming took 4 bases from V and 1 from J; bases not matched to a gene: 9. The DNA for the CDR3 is TGTGCCAGCTCACGCCAACGACAGGGAGGGAACACTGAAGCTTTCTTT. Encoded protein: CASSRQRQGGNTEAFF.

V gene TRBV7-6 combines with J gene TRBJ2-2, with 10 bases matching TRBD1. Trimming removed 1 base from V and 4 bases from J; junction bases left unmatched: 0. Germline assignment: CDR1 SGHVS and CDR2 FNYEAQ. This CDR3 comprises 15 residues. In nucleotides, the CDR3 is TGTGCCAGCAGCTTAGGACAGGGGGCCACCGGGGAGCTGTTTTTT. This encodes CASSLGQGATGELFF.

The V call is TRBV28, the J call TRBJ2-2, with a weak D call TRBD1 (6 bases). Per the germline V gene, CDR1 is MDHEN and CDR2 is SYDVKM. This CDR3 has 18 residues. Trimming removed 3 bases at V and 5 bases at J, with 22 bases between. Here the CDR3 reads CASSFLWTPQRGTGELFF. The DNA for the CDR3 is TGTGCCAGCAGTTTTCTGTGGACTCCCCAGAGGGGGACCGGGGAGCTGTTTTTT.

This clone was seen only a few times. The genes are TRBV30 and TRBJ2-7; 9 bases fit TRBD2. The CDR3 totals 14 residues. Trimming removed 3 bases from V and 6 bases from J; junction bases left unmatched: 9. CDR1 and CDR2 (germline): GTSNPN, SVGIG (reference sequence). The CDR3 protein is CAWSGTSLVTEQYF. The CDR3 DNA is TGTGCCTGGAGCGGGACTAGCTTGGTGACCGAGCAGTACTTC.

The CDR3 DNA follows: TGTGCCAGCAGCAAGGTAGGTCCCGAGGCGGCAGATACGCAGTATTTT. It specifies CASSKVGPEAADTQYF. This chain joins TRBV21-1 and TRBJ2-3; TRBD2 is taken as the D call from the table, unchecked against the DNA. TRBV21-1 is described as a pseudogene. CDR3 length equals 16 residues.

As DNA, the CDR3 is TGTGCCAGCAGCCAACGGGTCCAGGGGGATGGCTACACCTTC. Residues: CASSQRVQGDGYTF. The chain joins TRBV14 to TRBJ1-2; TRBD1 aligns across 7 bases. Germline V gene lookup returns CDR1 SGHDN and CDR2 FVKESK. V lost 2 bases, J lost 6 bases, and 6 bases stayed unmatched. CDR3 length: 14 residues.

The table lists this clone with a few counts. The CDR3 bases are TGTGCCAGCTTAAGGGGCGACGAGCAGTACTTC. Encoded protein: CASLRGDEQYF. The chain links TRBV28 to TRBJ2-7; perhaps TRBD1 as D (5 bases). Trimming removed 8 bases at V and 5 bases at J, with 10 bases between. Germline loops: CDR1 MDHEN, CDR2 SYDVKM. The CDR3 has 11 residues. Full variable domain (remainder filled in from reference TRBV28 and TRBJ2-7): DVKVTQSSRYLVKRTGEKVFLECVQDMDHENMFWYRQDPGLGLRLIYFSYDVKMKEKGDIPEGYSVSREKKERFSLILESASTNQTSMYLCASLRGDEQYFGPGTRLTVT.

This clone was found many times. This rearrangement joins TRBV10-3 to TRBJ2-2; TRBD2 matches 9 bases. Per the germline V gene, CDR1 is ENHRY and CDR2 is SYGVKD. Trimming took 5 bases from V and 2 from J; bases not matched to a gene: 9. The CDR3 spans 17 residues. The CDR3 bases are TGTGCCATCAGTTTCCGGGGGCGGGAGGGCAACACCGGGGAGCTGTTTTTT. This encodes CAISFRGREGNTGELFF.

This CDR3 reads CASSLQTGKDTQYF. The DNA for the CDR3 is TGTGCCAGTAGTCTACAGACAGGGAAAGATACGCAGTATTTT. The V call is TRBV19, the J call TRBJ2-3; the match to TRBD1 covers 7 bases. Germline trimming cut 5 bases from V and 5 bases from J; bases unmatched to any gene: 7. Germline-derived CDR1 and CDR2 are LNHDA and SQIVND (reference sequence). CDR3 size: 14 residues.